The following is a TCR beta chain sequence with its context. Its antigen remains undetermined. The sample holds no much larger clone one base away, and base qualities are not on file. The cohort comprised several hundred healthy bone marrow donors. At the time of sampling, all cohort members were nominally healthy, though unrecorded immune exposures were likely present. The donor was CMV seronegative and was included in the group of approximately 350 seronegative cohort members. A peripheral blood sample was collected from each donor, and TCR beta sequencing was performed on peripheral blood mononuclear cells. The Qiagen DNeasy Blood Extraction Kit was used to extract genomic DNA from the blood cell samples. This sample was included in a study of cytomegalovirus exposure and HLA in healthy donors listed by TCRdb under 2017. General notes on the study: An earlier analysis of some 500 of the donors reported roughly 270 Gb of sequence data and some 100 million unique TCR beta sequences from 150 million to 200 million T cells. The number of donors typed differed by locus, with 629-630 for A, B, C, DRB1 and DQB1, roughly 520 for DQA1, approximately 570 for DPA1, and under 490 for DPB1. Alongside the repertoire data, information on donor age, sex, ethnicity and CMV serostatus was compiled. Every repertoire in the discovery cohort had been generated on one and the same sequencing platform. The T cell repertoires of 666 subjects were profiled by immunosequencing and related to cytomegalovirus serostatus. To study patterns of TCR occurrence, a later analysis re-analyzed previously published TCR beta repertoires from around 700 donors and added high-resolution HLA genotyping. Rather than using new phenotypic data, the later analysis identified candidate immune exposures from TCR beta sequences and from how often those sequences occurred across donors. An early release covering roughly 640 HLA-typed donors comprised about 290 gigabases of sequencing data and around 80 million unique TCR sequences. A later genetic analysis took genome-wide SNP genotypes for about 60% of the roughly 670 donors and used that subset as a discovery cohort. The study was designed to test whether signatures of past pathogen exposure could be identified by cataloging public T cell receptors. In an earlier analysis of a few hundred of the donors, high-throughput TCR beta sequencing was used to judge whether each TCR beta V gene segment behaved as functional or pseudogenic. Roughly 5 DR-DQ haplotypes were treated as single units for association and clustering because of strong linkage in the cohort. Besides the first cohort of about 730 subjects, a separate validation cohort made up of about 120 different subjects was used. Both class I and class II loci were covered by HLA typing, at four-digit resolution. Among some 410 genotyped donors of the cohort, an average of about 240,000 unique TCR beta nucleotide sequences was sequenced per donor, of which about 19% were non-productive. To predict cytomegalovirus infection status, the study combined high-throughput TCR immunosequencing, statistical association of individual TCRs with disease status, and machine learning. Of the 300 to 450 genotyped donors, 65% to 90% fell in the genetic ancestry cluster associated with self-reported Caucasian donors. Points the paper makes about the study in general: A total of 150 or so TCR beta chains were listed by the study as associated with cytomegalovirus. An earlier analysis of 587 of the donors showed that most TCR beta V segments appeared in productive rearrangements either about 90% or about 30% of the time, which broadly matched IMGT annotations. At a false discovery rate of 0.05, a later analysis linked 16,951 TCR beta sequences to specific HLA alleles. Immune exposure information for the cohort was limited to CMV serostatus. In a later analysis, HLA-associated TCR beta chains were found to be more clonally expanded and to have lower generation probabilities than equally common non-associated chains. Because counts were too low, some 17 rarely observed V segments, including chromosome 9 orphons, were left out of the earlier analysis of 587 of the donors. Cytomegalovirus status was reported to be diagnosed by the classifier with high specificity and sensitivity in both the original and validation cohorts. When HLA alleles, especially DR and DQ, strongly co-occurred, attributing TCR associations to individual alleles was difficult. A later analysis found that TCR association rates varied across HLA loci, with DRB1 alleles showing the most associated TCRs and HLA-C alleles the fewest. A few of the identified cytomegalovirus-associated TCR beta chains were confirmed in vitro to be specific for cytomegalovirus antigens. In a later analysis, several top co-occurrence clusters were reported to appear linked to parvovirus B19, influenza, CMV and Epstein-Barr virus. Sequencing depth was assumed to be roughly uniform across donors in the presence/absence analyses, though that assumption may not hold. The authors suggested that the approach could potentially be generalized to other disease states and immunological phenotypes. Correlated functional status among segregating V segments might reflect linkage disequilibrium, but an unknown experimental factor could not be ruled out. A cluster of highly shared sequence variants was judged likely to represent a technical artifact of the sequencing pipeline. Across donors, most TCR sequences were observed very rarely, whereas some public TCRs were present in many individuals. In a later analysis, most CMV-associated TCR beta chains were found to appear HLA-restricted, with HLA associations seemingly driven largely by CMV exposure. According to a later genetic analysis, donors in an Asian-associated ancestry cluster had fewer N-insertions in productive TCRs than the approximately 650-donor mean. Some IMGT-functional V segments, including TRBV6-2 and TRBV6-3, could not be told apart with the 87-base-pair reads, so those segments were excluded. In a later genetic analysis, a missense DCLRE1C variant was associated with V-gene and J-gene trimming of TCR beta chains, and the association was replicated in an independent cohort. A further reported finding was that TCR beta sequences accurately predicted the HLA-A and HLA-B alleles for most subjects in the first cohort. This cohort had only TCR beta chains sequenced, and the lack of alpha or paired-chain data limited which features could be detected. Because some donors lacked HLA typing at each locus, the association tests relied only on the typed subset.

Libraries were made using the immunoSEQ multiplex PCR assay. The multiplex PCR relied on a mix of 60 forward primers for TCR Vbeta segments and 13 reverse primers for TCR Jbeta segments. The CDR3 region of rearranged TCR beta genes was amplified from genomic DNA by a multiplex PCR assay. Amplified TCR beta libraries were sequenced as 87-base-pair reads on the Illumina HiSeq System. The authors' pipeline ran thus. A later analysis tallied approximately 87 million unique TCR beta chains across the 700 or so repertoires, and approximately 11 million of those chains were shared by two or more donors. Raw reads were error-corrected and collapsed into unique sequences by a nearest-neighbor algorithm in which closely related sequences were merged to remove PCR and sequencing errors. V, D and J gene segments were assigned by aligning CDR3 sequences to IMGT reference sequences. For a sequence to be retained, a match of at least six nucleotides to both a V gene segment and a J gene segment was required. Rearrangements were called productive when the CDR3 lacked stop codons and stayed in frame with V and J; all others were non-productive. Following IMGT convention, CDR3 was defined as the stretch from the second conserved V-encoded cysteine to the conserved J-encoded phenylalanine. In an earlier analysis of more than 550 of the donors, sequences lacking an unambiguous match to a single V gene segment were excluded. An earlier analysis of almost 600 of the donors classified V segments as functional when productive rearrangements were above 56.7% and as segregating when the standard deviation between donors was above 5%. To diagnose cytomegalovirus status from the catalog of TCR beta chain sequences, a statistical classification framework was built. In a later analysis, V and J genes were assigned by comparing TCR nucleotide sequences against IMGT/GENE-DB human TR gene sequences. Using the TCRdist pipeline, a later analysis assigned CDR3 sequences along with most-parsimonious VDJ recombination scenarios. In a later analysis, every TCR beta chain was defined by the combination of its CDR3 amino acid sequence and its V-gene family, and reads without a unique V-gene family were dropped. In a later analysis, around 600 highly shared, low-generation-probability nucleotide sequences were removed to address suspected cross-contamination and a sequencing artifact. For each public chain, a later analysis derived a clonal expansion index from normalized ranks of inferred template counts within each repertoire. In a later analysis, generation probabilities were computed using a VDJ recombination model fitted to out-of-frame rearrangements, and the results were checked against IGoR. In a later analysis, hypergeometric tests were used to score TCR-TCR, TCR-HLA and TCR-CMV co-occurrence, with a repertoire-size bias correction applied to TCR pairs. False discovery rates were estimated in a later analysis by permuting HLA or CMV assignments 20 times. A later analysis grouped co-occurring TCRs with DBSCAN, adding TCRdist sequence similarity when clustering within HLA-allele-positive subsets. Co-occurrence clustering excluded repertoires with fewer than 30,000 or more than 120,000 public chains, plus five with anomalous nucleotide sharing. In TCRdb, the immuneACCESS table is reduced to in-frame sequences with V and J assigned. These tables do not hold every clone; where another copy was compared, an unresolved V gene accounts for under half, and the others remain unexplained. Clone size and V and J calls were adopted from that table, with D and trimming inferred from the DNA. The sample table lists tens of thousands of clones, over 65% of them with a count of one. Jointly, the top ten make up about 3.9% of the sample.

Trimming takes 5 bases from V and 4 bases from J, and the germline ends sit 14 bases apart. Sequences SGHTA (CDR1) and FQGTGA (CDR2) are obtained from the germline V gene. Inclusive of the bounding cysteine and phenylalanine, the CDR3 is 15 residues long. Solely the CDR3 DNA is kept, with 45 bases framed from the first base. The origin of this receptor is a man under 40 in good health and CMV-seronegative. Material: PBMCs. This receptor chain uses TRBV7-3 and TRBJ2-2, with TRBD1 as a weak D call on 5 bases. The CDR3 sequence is CASSTQQGFTGELFF. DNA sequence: TGTGCCAGCAGCACCCAGCAGGGATTCACCGGGGAGCTGTTTTTT. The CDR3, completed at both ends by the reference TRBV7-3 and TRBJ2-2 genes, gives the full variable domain GAGVSQTPSNKVTEKGKYVELRCDPISGHTALYWYRQSLGQGPEFLIYFQGTGAADDSGLPNDRFFAVRPEGSVSTLKIQRTERGDSAVYLCASSTQQGFTGELFFGEGSRLTVL.